These T cell receptor beta chains were read from a single sample in a study of control samples from healthy donors and cancer patients. The method was immunoSEQ multiplex PCR; TCRdb's version includes in-frame clones alone and lacks a portion of them. The sample shows under 150,000 clones, about 95% of them seen only once. The sequencing input was blood. The receptors derive from a man aged 25 to 40 in good health. Both conserved end residues are part of each CDR3. Each record gives: clone size, J gene, D gene, V gene, CDR3 protein, CDR3 DNA. D genes are given only for firm matches. The listing skips clone size in some rows; elsewhere it reads once, few, many or a size class.

abundance: -
j_gene: TRBJ2-7
d_gene: TRBD2
v_gene: TRBV12-3/TRBV12-4
CDR3aa: CASSYAGAYEQYF
CDR3nt: TGTGCCAGCAGTTACGCGGGGGCCTACGAGCAGTACTTC

abundance: -
j_gene: TRBJ1-1
d_gene: TRBD1
v_gene: TRBV27
CDR3aa: CASSTLQGAWTEAFF
CDR3nt: TGTGCCAGCAGTACCCTACAGGGGGCCTGGACTGAAGCTTTCTTT

abundance: -
j_gene: TRBJ1-2
d_gene: TRBD1
v_gene: TRBV4-1
CDR3aa: CASSQPIRGQGVPNYGYTF
CDR3nt: TGCGCCAGCAGCCAACCAATAAGGGGACAGGGGGTTCCTAACTATGGCTACACCTTC

abundance: -
j_gene: TRBJ2-5
d_gene: -
v_gene: TRBV5-6
CDR3aa: CASSLSLMGETQYF
CDR3nt: TGTGCCAGCAGCTTGAGCCTGATGGGAGAGACCCAGTACTTC

abundance: -
j_gene: TRBJ2-5
d_gene: -
v_gene: TRBV27
CDR3aa: CASSLIGQYQETQYF
CDR3nt: TGTGCCAGCAGTTTAATAGGACAGTACCAAGAGACCCAGTACTTC

abundance: -
j_gene: TRBJ2-7
d_gene: TRBD2
v_gene: TRBV9
CDR3aa: CASSPGGTSYEQYF
CDR3nt: TGTGCCAGCAGCCCGGGGGGGACCTCCTACGAGCAGTACTTC

abundance: -
j_gene: TRBJ1-1
d_gene: -
v_gene: TRBV4-3
CDR3aa: CASSQDTGTGITEAFF
CDR3nt: TGCGCCAGCAGCCAAGATACAGGTACAGGGATTACTGAAGCTTTCTTT

abundance: -
j_gene: TRBJ2-7
d_gene: TRBD2
v_gene: TRBV7-2
CDR3aa: CASSPGLVSNEQYF
CDR3nt: TGTGCCAGCAGCCCCGGACTAGTCTCCAACGAGCAGTACTTC

abundance: once
j_gene: TRBJ2-1
d_gene: TRBD2
v_gene: TRBV3-1/TRBV3-2
CDR3aa: CASSQDPPGGGNEQFF
CDR3nt: TGTGCCAGCAGCCAAGACCCGCCCGGGGGGGGAAATGAGCAGTTCTTC

abundance: -
j_gene: TRBJ2-2
d_gene: TRBD1
v_gene: TRBV10-3
CDR3aa: CAISPPGQGVWTGELFF
CDR3nt: TGTGCCATCAGCCCTCCCGGACAGGGGGTTTGGACCGGGGAGCTGTTTTTT

abundance: -
j_gene: TRBJ1-3
d_gene: -
v_gene: TRBV25-1
CDR3aa: CASSEYGHPSGNTIYF
CDR3nt: TGTGCCAGCAGTGAATATGGCCATCCCTCTGGAAACACCATATATTTT

abundance: once
j_gene: TRBJ1-1
d_gene: -
v_gene: TRBV15
CDR3aa: CATSRVLSSSGGENTEAFF
CDR3nt: TGTGCCACCAGCAGAGTTTTATCGTCCTCCGGCGGGGAGAACACTGAAGCTTTCTTT

abundance: -
j_gene: TRBJ2-2
d_gene: TRBD1
v_gene: TRBV7-9
CDR3aa: CASSRWTGGNTGELFF
CDR3nt: TGTGCCAGCAGTCGGTGGACAGGGGGCAATACCGGGGAGCTGTTTTTT

abundance: -
j_gene: TRBJ2-3
d_gene: TRBD1
v_gene: TRBV2
CDR3aa: CAGSLQGATDTQYF
CDR3nt: TGTGCCGGGTCCTTACAGGGGGCGACAGATACGCAGTATTTT

abundance: -
j_gene: TRBJ1-1
d_gene: -
v_gene: TRBV9
CDR3aa: CASSVRGGSTEAFF
CDR3nt: TGTGCCAGCAGCGTACGGGGGGGAAGCACTGAAGCTTTCTTT

abundance: -
j_gene: TRBJ1-2
d_gene: -
v_gene: TRBV6-6
CDR3aa: CASSARGVYGYTF
CDR3nt: TGTGCCAGCAGTGCACGGGGAGTCTATGGCTACACCTTC

abundance: -
j_gene: TRBJ1-2
d_gene: -
v_gene: TRBV15
CDR3aa: CATSPRGEPNYGYTF
CDR3nt: TGTGCCACCAGCCCCCGAGGGGAACCCAACTATGGCTACACCTTC

abundance: -
j_gene: TRBJ2-1
d_gene: -
v_gene: TRBV6-5
CDR3aa: CASSYSVGGWNEQFF
CDR3nt: TGTGCCAGCAGTTACTCCGTCGGGGGTTGGAATGAGCAGTTCTTC

abundance: -
j_gene: TRBJ1-4
d_gene: TRBD1
v_gene: TRBV6-1
CDR3aa: CASSEVVTGGTGSEKLFF
CDR3nt: TGTGCCAGCAGTGAAGTTGTGACAGGGGGAACCGGTAGTGAAAAACTGTTTTTT

abundance: -
j_gene: TRBJ1-1
d_gene: TRBD1
v_gene: TRBV6-6
CDR3aa: CASNPTGSQAFF
CDR3nt: TGTGCCAGCAACCCGACAGGGAGCCAAGCTTTCTTT

abundance: -
j_gene: TRBJ2-5
d_gene: -
v_gene: TRBV11-2
CDR3aa: CASSLGTSRGVYQETQYF
CDR3nt: TGTGCCAGCAGCTTAGGGACTAGCAGGGGGGTGTACCAAGAGACCCAGTACTTC

abundance: -
j_gene: TRBJ1-2
d_gene: -
v_gene: TRBV29-1
CDR3aa: CSGLTGFGSYTF
CDR3nt: TGCAGCGGATTGACGGGCTTCGGGAGCTACACCTTC

abundance: -
j_gene: TRBJ2-7
d_gene: TRBD2
v_gene: TRBV5-1
CDR3aa: CASSSLAGFYEQYF
CDR3nt: TGCGCCAGCAGCTCACTAGCGGGGTTCTACGAGCAGTACTTC

abundance: -
j_gene: TRBJ1-6
d_gene: -
v_gene: TRBV23-1
CDR3aa: CASSQLWVYSPLHF
CDR3nt: TGCGCCAGCAGTCAGCTCTGGGTTTATTCACCCCTCCACTTT

abundance: -
j_gene: TRBJ2-1
d_gene: -
v_gene: TRBV28
CDR3aa: CASSLRHEQFF
CDR3nt: TGTGCCAGCAGTCTCCGACATGAGCAGTTCTTC

abundance: -
j_gene: TRBJ2-3
d_gene: -
v_gene: TRBV11-3
CDR3aa: CASSLGLYTDTQYF
CDR3nt: TGTGCCAGCAGCTTAGGACTCTACACAGATACGCAGTATTTT

abundance: -
j_gene: TRBJ2-3
d_gene: TRBD1
v_gene: TRBV9
CDR3aa: CASSPRTGGDLDTQYF
CDR3nt: TGTGCCAGCAGCCCGAGGACAGGGGGGGACCTAGATACGCAGTATTTT

abundance: -
j_gene: TRBJ2-2
d_gene: TRBD1
v_gene: TRBV9
CDR3aa: CASSVERDRGTGELFF
CDR3nt: TGTGCCAGCAGCGTAGAGAGGGACAGGGGCACCGGGGAGCTGTTTTTT

abundance: -
j_gene: TRBJ2-1
d_gene: -
v_gene: TRBV24-1
CDR3aa: CATSDSSREQFF
CDR3nt: TGTGCCACCAGTGATTCATCTCGCGAGCAGTTCTTC

abundance: -
j_gene: TRBJ1-2
d_gene: -
v_gene: TRBV4-1
CDR3aa: CASSQGLLGATGYTF
CDR3nt: TGCGCCAGCAGCCAAGGGCTTCTAGGGGCGACTGGCTACACCTTC

abundance: -
j_gene: TRBJ2-7
d_gene: TRBD1
v_gene: TRBV11-2
CDR3aa: CASSFGQGLIYEQYF
CDR3nt: TGTGCCAGCAGCTTCGGACAGGGACTTATTTACGAGCAGTACTTC

abundance: -
j_gene: TRBJ2-1
d_gene: TRBD2
v_gene: TRBV29-1
CDR3aa: CSVPSGGGNEQFF
CDR3nt: TGCAGCGTCCCTAGCGGGGGGGGGAATGAGCAGTTCTTC

abundance: -
j_gene: TRBJ2-6
d_gene: TRBD1
v_gene: TRBV19
CDR3aa: CASNTGTGGSGANVLTF
CDR3nt: TGTGCCAGTAATACCGGGACAGGGGGCTCTGGGGCCAACGTCCTGACTTTC

abundance: -
j_gene: TRBJ1-4
d_gene: TRBD1
v_gene: TRBV6-5
CDR3aa: CASSFDRGKGEKLFF
CDR3nt: TGTGCCAGCAGTTTCGACAGGGGGAAGGGTGAAAAACTGTTTTTT

abundance: -
j_gene: TRBJ2-7
d_gene: -
v_gene: TRBV7-9
CDR3aa: CASSFNPREQYF
CDR3nt: TGTGCCAGCAGCTTTAACCCTCGCGAGCAGTACTTC

abundance: -
j_gene: TRBJ2-7
d_gene: -
v_gene: TRBV7-2
CDR3aa: CASSLGGGAPYEQYF
CDR3nt: TGTGCCAGCAGCTTAGGAGGGGGGGCCCCCTACGAGCAGTACTTC

abundance: once
j_gene: TRBJ1-1
d_gene: -
v_gene: TRBV27
CDR3aa: CASRPLRGGEGNGNTETFF
CDR3nt: TGTGCCAGCAGACCCCTCCGCGGGGGCGAGGGAAACGGGAACACTGAAACTTTCTTT

abundance: -
j_gene: TRBJ2-7
d_gene: TRBD1
v_gene: TRBV4-2
CDR3aa: CASSQVGQGYEQYF
CDR3nt: TGTGCCAGCAGCCAAGTAGGACAGGGCTACGAGCAGTACTTC

abundance: once
j_gene: TRBJ2-5
d_gene: TRBD1
v_gene: TRBV28
CDR3aa: CASSPSGTGGQETQYF
CDR3nt: TGTGCCAGCAGTCCCTCCGGGACAGGGGGGCAAGAGACCCAGTACTTC

abundance: -
j_gene: TRBJ2-3
d_gene: -
v_gene: TRBV5-1
CDR3aa: CASSPVSTDTQYF
CDR3nt: TGCGCCAGCAGCCCAGTAAGCACAGATACGCAGTATTTT

abundance: -
j_gene: TRBJ1-6
d_gene: -
v_gene: TRBV28
CDR3aa: CASSPLIQPLHF
CDR3nt: TGTGCCAGCAGCCCTTTAATTCAGCCCCTCCACTTT

abundance: -
j_gene: TRBJ2-1
d_gene: -
v_gene: TRBV29-1
CDR3aa: CSVERGGNEQFF
CDR3nt: TGCAGCGTTGAAAGAGGGGGGAATGAGCAGTTCTTC

abundance: -
j_gene: TRBJ1-5
d_gene: -
v_gene: TRBV19
CDR3aa: CASKDGNQPQHF
CDR3nt: TGTGCCAGTAAAGACGGCAATCAGCCCCAGCATTTT

abundance: -
j_gene: TRBJ1-2
d_gene: TRBD1
v_gene: TRBV5-5
CDR3aa: CASSWATGDYGYTF
CDR3nt: TGTGCCAGCAGCTGGGCGACAGGGGACTATGGCTACACCTTC

abundance: -
j_gene: TRBJ1-2
d_gene: TRBD1
v_gene: TRBV7-9
CDR3aa: CASSHPGQGESGYTF
CDR3nt: TGTGCCAGCAGCCATCCGGGACAGGGGGAATCTGGCTACACCTTC

abundance: -
j_gene: TRBJ1-2
d_gene: -
v_gene: TRBV7-3
CDR3aa: CASSSGVPILNYGYTF
CDR3nt: TGTGCCAGCAGCTCAGGGGTACCCATCCTTAACTATGGCTACACCTTC

abundance: -
j_gene: TRBJ2-4
d_gene: -
v_gene: TRBV3-1/TRBV3-2
CDR3aa: CASSLSGREYIQYF
CDR3nt: TGTGCCAGCAGCCTATCGGGCAGGGAATACATTCAGTACTTC